The 9 T cell receptor beta chains below were found in one sample sequenced in a study of PD-1 blockade in classical Hodgkin lymphoma. All patients relapsed after autologous stem cell transplantation, and brentuximab vedotin exposure varied. The protocol was immunoSEQ multiplex PCR, while the TCRdb copy is restricted to in-frame clones and leaves out a portion. The data contain 45,000 to 60,000 clones, about 84% of them singletons. Sequenced material: peripheral blood mononuclear cells (PBMCs), taken at baseline. Source of these receptors: a human donor with classical Hodgkin lymphoma.

The chain uses TRBV21-1 and TRBJ2-7; the listed D gene, TRBD2, was not tested against the DNA. TRBV21-1 is an annotated pseudogene. CDR3 length: 16 amino acids. CDR3 bases: TGTGCCAGCAGCAAGGCGGCAGACCCTAACCACTACGAGCAGTACTTC. It encodes CASSKAADPNHYEQYF.

The V call is TRBV29-1, the J call TRBJ1-1; the D gene is possibly TRBD1 (5 bases). In germline, CDR1 is SQVTM, CDR2 ANQGSEA. CDR3 size: 12 residues. CDR3 bases: TGCAGTGGGGGGAACTTGAACACTGAAGCTTTCTTT. Protein sequence: CSGGNLNTEAFF. Full variable domain (rest looked up from reference TRBV29-1 and TRBJ1-1): SAVISQKPSRDICQRGTSLTIQCQVDSQVTMMFWYRQQPGQSLTLIATANQGSEATYESGFVIDKFPISRPNLTFSTLTVSNMSPEDSSIYLCSGGNLNTEAFFGQGTRLTVV.

The rearrangement uses TRBV29-1 and TRBJ2-1; 7 bases are shared with TRBD1. This CDR3 has 13 residues. Germline V gene lookup returns CDR1 SQVTM and CDR2 ANQGSEA. V was pared by 7 bases and J by 6 bases, with 9 bases of the junction left unmatched. The CDR3 sequence: CSASPTGINEQFF. In DNA, the CDR3 is TGCAGCGCCTCCCCGACAGGGATCAATGAGCAGTTCTTC.

The rearrangement joins TRBV4-2 to TRBJ1-2; D gene unclear. This CDR3 contains 15 residues. Trimming shortened V by 4 bases and J by 4 bases, and 16 bases separated the two germline ends. In germline, CDR1 is LGHNA, CDR2 YNFKEQ. CDR3 sequence: CASSPREGAGYGYTF. CDR3 in DNA: TGTGCCAGCAGCCCAAGGGAGGGCGCTGGCTATGGCTACACCTTC.

The chain uses TRBV4-1 and TRBJ1-4; D remains unclear. The CDR3 has 14 residues. Germline CDR1 is MGHRA and CDR2 is YSYEKL. Trimming took off 0 bases at V and 8 bases at J, with 10 bases between the two ends. This CDR3 is CASSQDPQEEKLFF. The CDR3 bases are TGCGCCAGCAGCCAAGATCCCCAGGAGGAAAAACTGTTTTTT.

The chain links TRBV18 to TRBJ2-5; perhaps TRBD1 as D (6 bases). V lost 5 bases and J lost 3, with 10 bases in between. CDR3 size: 13 residues. Germline V lookup: CDR1 KGHSH, CDR2 LQKENI. CDR3 DNA sequence: TGTGCCAGCTCATATCAGGGGAAAGAGACCCAGTACTTC. It yields the protein CASSYQGKETQYF.

The CDR3 DNA follows: TGTGCCATCAGAGGGAGAGAGAACACTGAAGCTTTCTTT. Amino acids: CAIRGRENTEAFF. The genes are TRBV10-3 and TRBJ1-1; D is ambiguous. Germline lookup yields CDR1 ENHRY and CDR2 SYGVKD. The CDR3 runs 13 residues. Trimming left V 6 bases short and J 1 base short, with 9 bases between.

The chain recombines TRBV7-9 with TRBJ1-1, with D hard to call. Deletions cut 2 bases from V and 4 bases from J, with 23 bases between. This CDR3 region has 18 residues. Germline loops: CDR1 SEHNR, CDR2 FQNEAQ (reference sequence). The CDR3 protein is CASSLRSGERLSGTEAFF. The CDR3 nucleotides read TGTGCCAGCAGCTTAAGAAGTGGGGAACGGCTTAGCGGCACTGAAGCTTTCTTT.

This clone was seen more than once but under ten times. DNA for the CDR3: TGCGCCAGCAGCCCCGGGACTAGGGCAGATACGCAGTATTTT. Protein product: CASSPGTRADTQYF. The chain has TRBV4-1 and TRBJ2-3, with 8 bases fitting TRBD2. CDR1 and CDR2 (germline): MGHRA, YSYEKL. This CDR3 contains 14 residues. V lost 4 bases to trimming and J lost 4 bases; unmatched junction nucleotides: 4.